These 27 T cell receptor beta chains share one sample of origin, sequenced in a study of blood T cell repertoires in COVID-19. TCRdb keeps only in-frame clones here, not all; method: immunoSEQ multiplex PCR. The sample shows 150,000 or so clones, approximately 83% of them seen only once. Sequencing was performed on peripheral blood. The receptors originated from a woman older than 75 with acute or convalescent COVID-19.

Only one count was recorded for this clone. The chain employs TRBV14 and TRBJ1-6; D uncertain. In germline, CDR1 is SGHDN, CDR2 FVKESK. V was trimmed by 5 bases and J by 7 bases, leaving 9 bases between them. CDR3 length equals 13 residues. The DNA for the CDR3 is TGTGCCAGCAGCACCCGACTGAATTCACCCCTCCACTTT. It specifies CASSTRLNSPLHF.

On this clone itself: At the DNA level, this CDR3 is encoded by other sequences in the same sample as well. This chain links TRBV27 with TRBJ1-2; D might be TRBD1 (6 bases). Trimming pared 2 bases from V and 4 bases from J, leaving 8 bases between. The length of the CDR3 is 13 residues. The germline gives CDR1 MNHEY, CDR2 SMNVEV (reference sequence). The CDR3 DNA reads as TGTGCCAGCAGTTTACAGGGGAGCTATGGCTACACCTTC. As protein: CASSLQGSYGYTF.

This sequence joins TRBV12-3 or TRBV12-4 and TRBJ1-6; D is unclear. With 6 bases removed from V and 10 bases from J, the gap between germline ends came to 13 bases. The CDR3 is 13 amino acids. CDR3 nucleotide sequence: TGTGCCAGCAGCCGGTCCCCCGGGTCACCCCTCCACTTT. Translating gives CASSRSPGSPLHF.

This chain joins TRBV6-5 and TRBJ1-2, with 9 bases identical to TRBD1. The trim removed 6 bases at V and 5 bases at J, leaving 7 bases unmatched. Per germline, CDR1 MNHEY and CDR2 SVGAGI. This CDR3 contains 14 residues. The DNA for the CDR3 is TGTGCCAGCAGCCCCAGAGGACAGGGGTATGGCTACACCTTC. Translating it yields CASSPRGQGYGYTF.

This sequence joins TRBV12-3 or TRBV12-4 and TRBJ1-1; D gene ambiguous. This CDR3 contains 13 residues. The ends were cut back, 6 bases at V and 3 bases at J, with 11 bases in the middle. The CDR3 DNA sequence: TGTGCCAGCAGACAAACACCGTACACTGAAGCTTTCTTT. Protein sequence: CASRQTPYTEAFF.

The chain couples TRBV5-8 to TRBJ2-1; 7 bases are a match to TRBD1. With 5 bases clipped from V and 0 bases from J, the junction kept 8 bases outside the gene matches. The CDR3 has 16 residues. CDR1 is SGHTS, CDR2 YDEGEE, per germline. The CDR3 DNA sequence: TGTGCCAGCAGTGTGGACAGGCAAGTCTCCTACAATGAGCAGTTCTTC. Encoded protein: CASSVDRQVSYNEQFF.

The V and J genes are TRBV19 and TRBJ2-3; weak D call: TRBD2 (6 bases). The CDR3 spans 14 residues. Trimming removed 7 bases at V and 7 bases at J, with 18 bases between. Per the germline V gene, CDR1 is LNHDA and CDR2 is SQIVND (reference sequence). CDR3: CASTLGWRANTQYF. CDR3 nucleotides: TGTGCCAGTACCTTAGGGTGGAGGGCCAATACGCAGTATTTT.

The rearrangement uses TRBV4-1 and TRBJ1-1; D remains ambiguous. CDR3 length: 14 residues. Trimming removed 1 base from V and 3 bases from J, with 9 bases in between. CDR1 is MGHRA, CDR2 YSYEKL, per germline. The CDR3 region has the DNA TGCGCCAGCAGCCAAGGTCCGAGGGACACTGAAGCTTTCTTT. It codes for CASSQGPRDTEAFF.

V is TRBV7-2 and J is TRBJ1-5, with D unresolved. Germline CDR1 reads SGHTA; CDR2 reads FQGNSA. V shed 8 bases and J shed 4 bases, with 9 bases lying between them. The CDR3 is made up of 12 amino acids. The DNA for the CDR3 is TGTGCCAGCTCCCAGGTTAATCAGCCCCAGCATTTT. The encoded protein is CASSQVNQPQHF.

The chain couples TRBV6-5 to TRBJ1-5; tentative D call: TRBD1 (5 bases). Germline loops: CDR1 MNHEY, CDR2 SVGAGI. The CDR3 totals 15 residues. Between the trimmed V and J ends, which lost 4 bases and 0 bases, there was a span of 10 bases. CDR3 in amino acids: CASSSSTGSNQPQHF. The CDR3 DNA is TGTGCCAGCAGTTCCTCCACAGGTAGCAATCAGCCCCAGCATTTT.

J is TRBJ1-1 and V is TRBV27, with 7 bases fitting TRBD1. Germline V CDR1 and CDR2: MNHEY, SMNVEV (reference sequence). This CDR3 comprises 15 residues. With 5 bases clipped from V and 4 bases from J, the junction kept 10 bases outside the gene matches. Here the CDR3 DNA reads TGTGCCAGCAGTCCCATGACAGGGAAGGGCACTGAAGCTTTCTTT. Protein product: CASSPMTGKGTEAFF.

V usage is TRBV4-1 and J usage is TRBJ2-7, with a possible D match to TRBD2 (6 bases). CDR3 length: 16 residues. The germline gives CDR1 MGHRA, CDR2 YSYEKL. The V end lost 1 base, the J end lost 3 bases, and 16 bases lay between the germline ends. The CDR3 DNA sequence: TGCGCCAGCAGCCAAGTTGGGCAGGGAGGAGACTACGAGCAGTACTTC. Protein: CASSQVGQGGDYEQYF.

The rearrangement uses TRBV19 and TRBJ1-4, with 8 positions matching TRBD1. The CDR3 covers 15 residues. With 5 bases clipped from V and 5 bases from J, the junction kept 7 bases outside the gene matches. Per germline, CDR1 LNHDA and CDR2 SQIVND (reference sequence). The CDR3 reads CASSSGTGKNEKLFF. DNA for the CDR3: TGTGCCAGTAGTTCCGGGACAGGAAAGAATGAAAAACTGTTTTTT.

This clone has just a few counts. The gene calls are TRBV21-1 and TRBJ1-4. TRBV21-1 is annotated as a pseudogene. This CDR3 spans 16 amino acids. The CDR3 here is CASSVRYQATNEKLFF. The CDR3, as DNA: TGTGCCAGCAGCGTACGCTACCAAGCAACTAATGAAAAACTGTTTTTT.

This clone was found a few times. This chain links TRBV21-1 with TRBJ1-1; the table names TRBD1, a call not compared with the DNA. TRBV21-1 is described as a pseudogene. There are 14 residues in the CDR3. The CDR3 DNA follows: TGTGCCAGCAGGGTACCGGACAGGAACACTGAAGCTTTCTTT. The encoded protein is CASRVPDRNTEAFF.

The J gene is TRBJ2-2, the V gene TRBV24-1; 7 nucleotides align to TRBD1. Germline assignment: CDR1 KGHDR and CDR2 SFDVKD. The J segment lost 12 bases and the V segment lost 5 bases, leaving 11 bases of the junction unmatched. The CDR3 sequence is 14 residues long. The CDR3 nucleotides are TGTGCCACCAGTGCGTCAGGGGGTACTGCGAAGCTGTTTTTT. This translates into CATSASGGTAKLFF.

This clone was seen more than once but under ten times. The chain links TRBV19 to TRBJ2-1, with D tentatively TRBD2 (6 bases). Trimming stripped 5 bases from V and 1 base from J, with 15 bases between. The CDR3 has 16 residues. Germline CDR1 reads LNHDA; CDR2 reads SQIVND (reference sequence). The CDR3 region has the DNA TGTGCCAGTAGTGGGACTGTCGGGGCGTCCTACAATGAGCAGTTCTTC. The encoded protein is CASSGTVGASYNEQFF.

This sequence joins TRBV7-2 and TRBJ2-7; 11 bases fit TRBD2. The CDR3 spans 15 residues. V shed 0 bases and J 6 bases; nucleotides not matched to a gene: 4. Germline V gene data show CDR1 as SGHTA and CDR2 as FQGNSA. CDR3 sequence (DNA): TGTGCCAGCAGCTTAGCTAGCGGGGGGGTTTCCGAGCAGTACTTC. It codes for CASSLASGGVSEQYF.

Only a few counts were recorded for this clone. The V call is TRBV19, the J call TRBJ1-1; D is unresolved. CDR1 and CDR2 from the germline V gene are LNHDA and SQIVND (reference sequence). The CDR3 contains 15 residues. V lost 7 bases and J 0 bases, leaving 15 bases between the germline ends. CDR3 nucleotide sequence: TGTGCCAGTACCGGCTACAGCCACATGAACACTGAAGCTTTCTTT. As protein: CASTGYSHMNTEAFF.

The chain recombines TRBV2 with TRBJ1-1; a possible D gene is TRBD1 (5 bases). The germline V and J ends were trimmed by 3 bases and 5 bases, with 13 bases remaining between them. From germline, CDR1 is SNHLY and CDR2 FYNNEI. The CDR3 consists of 14 residues. The CDR3 protein is CASSEGQGWTEAFF. The DNA of the CDR3 is TGTGCCAGCAGTGAGGGTCAGGGATGGACTGAAGCTTTCTTT.

The V call is TRBV6-2 or TRBV6-3, the J call TRBJ2-7, with no clear D. Germline-derived CDR1 and CDR2 are MNHEY and SVGEGT. This CDR3 spans 12 amino acids. Trimming removed 0 bases at V and 5 bases at J, with 5 bases between. The CDR3 region has the DNA TGTGCCAGCAGTTACTCAAGAGACGAGCAGTACTTC. It specifies CASSYSRDEQYF.

This clone has only one observation. The chain carries TRBV7-3 and TRBJ2-3; D might be TRBD2 (6 bases). V dropped 5 bases and J dropped 2 bases, with 17 bases sitting between them. The germline V gene has CDR1 SGHTA and CDR2 FQGTGA. This CDR3 has 16 residues. The CDR3 DNA reads TGTGCCAGCAGCCCCGGGACTGCCAGAGACACAGATACGCAGTATTTT. Protein product: CASSPGTARDTDTQYF.

The gene calls are TRBV11-3 and TRBJ1-1; tentatively, D is TRBD1 (5 bases). Trimming left V 6 bases short and J 5 bases short, with 13 bases between. Germline CDR1 SGHNT, CDR2 YENEEA. This CDR3 is 13 amino acids long. CDR3 in amino acids: CASSTLGGTEAFF. CDR3 coding DNA: TGTGCCAGCAGTACCCTCGGGGGAACTGAAGCTTTCTTT. Supplemented by reference TRBV11-3 and TRBJ1-1, the full variable domain reads EAGVVQSPRYKIIEKKQPVAFWCNPISGHNTLYWYLQNLGQGPELLIRYENEEAVDDSQLPKDRFSAERLKGVDSTLKIQPAELGDSAVYLCASSTLGGTEAFFGQGTRLTVV.

V usage is TRBV7-2 and J usage is TRBJ2-5, with a possible D match to TRBD2 (6 bases). The CDR3 covers 14 residues. The ends were cut back, 3 bases at V and 4 bases at J, with 12 bases in the middle. Germline values: CDR1 SGHTA, CDR2 FQGNSA. This CDR3 is CASSFGGLGETQYF. DNA of the CDR3: TGTGCCAGCAGCTTCGGGGGTTTGGGAGAGACCCAGTACTTC.

The chain has TRBV3-1 (or the pseudogene TRBV3-2) and TRBJ1-4, with TRBD1 matching 9 bases. Germline CDR1 and CDR2: LGHDT and YNNKEL (reference sequence). The CDR3 is 16 amino acids. V lost 4 bases to trimming and J lost 5 bases; unmatched junction nucleotides: 8. This CDR3 reads CASSRLLGTGNEKLFF. The CDR3 DNA sequence: TGTGCCAGCAGCCGACTCCTAGGGACAGGGAATGAAAAACTGTTTTTT.

V is TRBV2 and J is TRBJ2-3; TRBD2 matches at 10 bases. Looked up from germline, CDR1 is SNHLY and CDR2 is FYNNEI. Germline trimming cut 1 base from V and 2 bases from J; bases unmatched to any gene: 12. The CDR3 has 19 amino acids. CDR3 region: CASSEEGALAGEDTDTQYF. The CDR3 DNA sequence: TGTGCCAGCAGTGAAGAAGGGGCTCTAGCGGGGGAGGACACAGATACGCAGTATTTT.

CDR3 in amino acids: CASSVLLGQPQHF. CDR3 DNA sequence: TGTGCCAGCAGTGTCCTCTTGGGCCAGCCCCAGCATTTT. The V gene is TRBV6-4, the J gene TRBJ1-5; the D is unclear. This CDR3 contains 13 residues. Germline CDR1 is MRHNA and CDR2 is SNTAGT. The ends were cut back, 4 bases at V and 7 bases at J, with 11 bases in the middle.